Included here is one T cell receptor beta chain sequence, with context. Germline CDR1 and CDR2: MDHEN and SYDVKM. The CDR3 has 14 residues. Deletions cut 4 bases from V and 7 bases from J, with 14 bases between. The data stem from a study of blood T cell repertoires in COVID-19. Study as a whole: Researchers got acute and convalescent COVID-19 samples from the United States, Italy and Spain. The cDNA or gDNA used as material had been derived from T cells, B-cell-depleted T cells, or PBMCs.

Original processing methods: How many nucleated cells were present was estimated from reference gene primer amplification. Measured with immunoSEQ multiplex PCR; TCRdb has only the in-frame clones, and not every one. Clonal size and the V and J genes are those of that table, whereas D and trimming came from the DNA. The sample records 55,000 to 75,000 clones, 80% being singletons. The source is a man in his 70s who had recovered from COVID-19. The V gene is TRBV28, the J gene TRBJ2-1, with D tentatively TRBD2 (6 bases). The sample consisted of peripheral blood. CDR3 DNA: TGTGCCAGCAGTTCCCCGGGACTTTCTAATGAGCAGTTCTTC. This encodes CASSSPGLSNEQFF. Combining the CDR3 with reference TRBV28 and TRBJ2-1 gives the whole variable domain DVKVTQSSRYLVKRTGEKVFLECVQDMDHENMFWYRQDPGLGLRLIYFSYDVKMKEKGDIPEGYSVSREKKERFSLILESASTNQTSMYLCASSSPGLSNEQFFGPGTRLTVL.